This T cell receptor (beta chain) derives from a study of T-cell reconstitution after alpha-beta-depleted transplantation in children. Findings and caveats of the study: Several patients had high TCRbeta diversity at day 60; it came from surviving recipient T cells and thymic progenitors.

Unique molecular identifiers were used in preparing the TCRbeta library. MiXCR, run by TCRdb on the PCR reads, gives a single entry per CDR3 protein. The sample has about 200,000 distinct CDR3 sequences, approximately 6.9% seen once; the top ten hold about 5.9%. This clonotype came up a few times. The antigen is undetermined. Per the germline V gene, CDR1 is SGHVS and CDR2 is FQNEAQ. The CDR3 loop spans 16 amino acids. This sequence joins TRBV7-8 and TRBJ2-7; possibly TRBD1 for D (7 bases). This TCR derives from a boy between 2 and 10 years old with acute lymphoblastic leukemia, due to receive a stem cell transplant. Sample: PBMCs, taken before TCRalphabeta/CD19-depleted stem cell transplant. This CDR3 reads CATSLGGRGGGYEQYF. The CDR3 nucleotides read TGTGCTACCAGCTTGGGGGGACGAGGGGGCGGGTACGAGCAGTACTTC.